This TCR beta chain was retrieved from a study of T cell responses to AZD1222 COVID-19 vaccine. Points from the study as a whole: Dominant CD4 TCR responses targeted spike regions 160-218 and 743-854. Compared with day 0, the breadth and depth of the Spike-specific TCR repertoire rose significantly after two doses of AZD1222. Nearly half of spike-specific TCRs reportedly target variant regions that are unmutated in the B.1.351 and B.1.1.7 variants. Repertoire samples came only from after the peak T cell response.

Comment on this clone: As yet, its antigen is unknown.

Here immunoSEQ multiplex PCR was the method, and the copy in TCRdb shows in-frame clones only, minus some. The sample yields more than 140,000 clones, 90% to 95% seen once. The sequence was collected from an adult in good health. The sample was peripheral blood, taken on day 0 of AZD1222 vaccination.

The CDR3 region is CASSQEVLAGGRDTQYF. The DNA for the CDR3 is TGTGCCAGCAGCCAAGAGGTCTTAGCGGGAGGACGAGATACGCAGTATTTT. The genes are TRBV4-2 and TRBJ2-3; 10 positions match TRBD2. The CDR3 length is 17 residues. From germline, CDR1 is LGHNA and CDR2 YNFKEQ. After removal of 0 bases from V and 5 bases from J, the junction contained 8 bases not matched to a gene.